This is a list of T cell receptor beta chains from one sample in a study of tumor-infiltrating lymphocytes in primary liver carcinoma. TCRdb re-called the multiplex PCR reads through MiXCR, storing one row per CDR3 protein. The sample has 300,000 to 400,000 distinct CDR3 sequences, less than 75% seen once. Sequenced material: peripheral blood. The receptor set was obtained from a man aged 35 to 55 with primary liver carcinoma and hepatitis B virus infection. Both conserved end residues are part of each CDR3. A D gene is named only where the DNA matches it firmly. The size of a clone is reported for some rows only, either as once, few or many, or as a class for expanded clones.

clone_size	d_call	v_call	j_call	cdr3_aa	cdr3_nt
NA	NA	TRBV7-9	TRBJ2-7	CASSPIRRDLVQYF	TGTGCCAGCAGCCCCATTCGCCGCGATCTGGTGCAGTACTTC
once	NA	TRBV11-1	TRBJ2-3	CASNEGRGLTDTRYF	TGTGCCAGCAACGAAGGCAGGGGTTTGACAGATACGCGGTATTTT
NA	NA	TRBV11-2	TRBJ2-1	CASTRDPYNEQLF	TGTGCCAGCACTAGAGACCCCTACAATGAGCAGTTATTC
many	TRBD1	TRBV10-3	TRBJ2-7	CAISTQGALYEQYF	TGTGCCATCAGTACACAGGGGGCCCTTTACGAGCAGTACTTC
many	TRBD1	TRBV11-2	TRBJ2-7	CASSLASGGQALYEQYF	TGTGCCAGCAGCTTAGCATCCGGTGGACAGGCGCTCTACGAGCAGTACTTC
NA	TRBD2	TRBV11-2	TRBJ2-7	CASSSRISGRMSAGSYEQYF	TGTGCCAGCAGCTCCAGGATTAGCGGGAGGATGTCAGCGGGATCCTACGAGCAGTACTTC
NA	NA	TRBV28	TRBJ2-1	CASSLSTPVNEQFF	TGTGCCAGCAGTTTATCGACCCCCGTAAATGAGCAGTTCTTC
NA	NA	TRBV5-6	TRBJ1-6	CTSSPGGLTVNNSPLHF	TGTACCAGCAGCCCTGGTGGGTTGACAGTGAATAATTCACCCCTCCACTTT
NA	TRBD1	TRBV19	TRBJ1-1	CASTGQGKTEALF	TGTGCCAGTACTGGACAGGGTAAAACGGAAGCTCTCTTT
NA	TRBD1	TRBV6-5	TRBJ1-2	CTSGGTGGFYGYTF	TGTACCAGCGGCGGGACAGGTGGTTTCTATGGCTACACCTTC
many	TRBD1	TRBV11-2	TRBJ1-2	CASSPLGTVYGYTF	TGTGCCAGCAGCCCCCTCGGGACAGTCTATGGCTACACCTTC
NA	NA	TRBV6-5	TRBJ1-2	CPSSYSKSRREFNYDYTF	TGTCCCAGCAGTTACTCAAAAAGTCGACGGGAGTTTAACTATGACTACACCTTC
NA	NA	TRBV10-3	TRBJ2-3	CTIAARGAGTSTDTQYF	TGTACCATCGCCGCCCGGGGGGCGGGGACTAGCACAGATACGCAGTATTTT
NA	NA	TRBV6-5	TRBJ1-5	CASSNLGQNQPQHF	TGTGCCAGCAGCAACCTTGGACAGAATCAGCCCCAGCATTTT
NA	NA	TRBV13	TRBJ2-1	CASSRTGMASYNEQFF	TGTGCCAGCAGCCGGACTGGTATGGCCAGCTACAATGAGCAGTTCTTC
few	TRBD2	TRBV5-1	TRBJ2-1	CASSGGPLAGEGEQFF	TGCGCCAGCAGCGGCGGGCCACTGGCGGGAGAGGGTGAGCAGTTCTTC
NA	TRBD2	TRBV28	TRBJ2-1	CASSPRALAGGPYNEKFF	TGTGCCAGCAGCCCCAGGGCACTAGCGGGAGGGCCTTACAATGAGAAGTTCTTC
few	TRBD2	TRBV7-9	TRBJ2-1	CASSPTTGGSYNEQFF	TGTGCCAGCAGCCCCACCACGGGGGGCTCCTACAATGAGCAGTTCTTC
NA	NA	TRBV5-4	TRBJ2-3	CASSPGTGIGTDTQYF	TGTGCCAGCAGCCCCGGAACAGGGATCGGCACAGATACGCAGTATTTT
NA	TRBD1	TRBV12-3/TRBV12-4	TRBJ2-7	CASSRDAGTGGNYEQYF	TGTGCCAGCAGTCGAGACGCCGGGACAGGGGGCAATTACGAGCAGTACTTC
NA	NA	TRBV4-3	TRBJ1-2	CASSPAGWTPYGYTF	TGCGCCAGCAGCCCCGCCGGATGGACGCCGTATGGCTACACCTTT
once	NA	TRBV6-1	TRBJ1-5	CACSALTPRDMGNQPQHF	TGTGCCTGCAGTGCACTGACCCCCAGGGACATGGGCAATCAGCCCCAGCATTTT
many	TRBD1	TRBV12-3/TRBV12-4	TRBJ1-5	CASSPGQGNQPQHF	TGTGCCAGCAGCCCGGGACAGGGGAATCAGCCCCAGCATTTT
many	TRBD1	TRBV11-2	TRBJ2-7	CASSLTPRTGDQQYF	TGTGCCAGCAGCTTAACCCCCCGGACAGGGGACCAGCAGTACTTC
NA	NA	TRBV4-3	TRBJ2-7	CASRQDSNYEQYF	TGCGCCAGCAGACAAGATTCGAATTACGAGCAGTACTTC
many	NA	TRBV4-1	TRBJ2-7	CASSQAGVTGTYEQYF	TGCGCCAGCAGCCAAGCTGGGGTCACAGGTACCTACGAGCAGTACTTC
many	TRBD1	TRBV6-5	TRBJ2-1	CASSPNDRALSKFF	TGTGCCAGCAGTCCGAACGACAGGGCTCTGAGCAAGTTCTTC
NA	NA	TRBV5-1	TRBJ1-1	CTSSSTMNTEAFF	TGCACCAGCAGCTCAACTATGAACACTGAAGCTTTCTTT
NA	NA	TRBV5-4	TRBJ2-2	CASSISGLAGELFF	TGTGCCAGCAGCATAAGCGGGCTTGCCGGGGAGCTGTTTTTT
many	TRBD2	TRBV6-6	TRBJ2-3	CASSPRTTSGSARGTDTQYF	TGTGCCAGCAGCCCCCGGACGACTAGCGGGAGCGCGAGGGGGACAGATACGCAGTATTTT
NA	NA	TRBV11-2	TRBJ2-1	CASTRPVTPSRVNEHFF	TGTGCCAGCACCCGCCCGGTAACCCCAAGTAGGGTCAATGAGCACTTCTTC
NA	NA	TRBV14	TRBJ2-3	CVSSQFGGGGQYF	TGTGTCAGCAGCCAATTTGGAGGGGGAGGGCAGTATTTT
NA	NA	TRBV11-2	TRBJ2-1	CASSLDNREDDEQFF	TGTGCCAGCAGCTTAGATAACAGGGAGGACGATGAGCAGTTCTTC
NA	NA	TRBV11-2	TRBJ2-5	CASGLAGMTVTF	TGTGCCAGCGGCTTAGCCGGGATGACCGTGACATTC
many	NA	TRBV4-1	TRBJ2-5	CASSQDPRAGQGETQYF	TGCGCCAGCAGCCAAGATCCTAGGGCAGGCCAAGGGGAGACCCAGTACTTC
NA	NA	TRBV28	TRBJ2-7	CASSLDSSSYEQYF	TGTGCCAGCAGCTTGGACTCGAGCTCCTACGAGCAGTACTTC
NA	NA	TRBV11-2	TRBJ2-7	CASSLGGRFGDEQHF	TGTGCCAGCAGCTTAGGGGGCCGCTTTGGCGACGAGCAGCACTTC
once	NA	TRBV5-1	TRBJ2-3	CASSLETSTDTQYF	TGCGCCAGCAGCTTGGAAACGTCAACAGATACGCAGTATTTT
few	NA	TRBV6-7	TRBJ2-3	CASSYSIGVVVRDTQYF	TGTGCCAGCAGTTACTCGATCGGGGTCGTGGTTAGAGATACGCAGTATTTT
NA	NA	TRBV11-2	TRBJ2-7	CASGLDHREQYF	TGTGCCAGCGGCTTAGATCACCGAGAGCAGTACTTC
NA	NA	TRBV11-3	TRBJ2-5	CASSGPVGVETQYF	TGTGCCAGCAGTGGACCGGTGGGGGTGGAGACTCAGTACTTC
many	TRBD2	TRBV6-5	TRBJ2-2	CASRPRTSGRVNTGELFF	TGTGCCAGCAGGCCCCGGACTAGCGGGAGAGTGAACACCGGGGAGCTGTTTTTT
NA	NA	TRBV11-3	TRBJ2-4	CASSFTGRRKTIQCF	TGTGCCAGCAGCTTCACTGGACGGAGAAAAACCATTCAATGCTTC
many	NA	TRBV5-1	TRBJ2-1	CASSIGQNHNEQFF	TGCGCCAGCAGCATAGGACAGAATCACAATGAGCAGTTCTTC
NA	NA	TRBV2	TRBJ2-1	CASSESRGWSEQFF	TGTGCCAGCAGTGAGAGTCGGGGATGGAGTGAGCAGTTCTTC
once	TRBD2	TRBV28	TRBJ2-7	CASSRGLAGGYEQYF	TGTGCCAGCAGTCGGGGACTAGCGGGAGGGTACGAGCAGTACTTC
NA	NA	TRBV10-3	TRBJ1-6	CAISESETNSPLQF	TGTGCCATCAGTGAGTCTGAAACTAATTCACCCCTCCAATTT
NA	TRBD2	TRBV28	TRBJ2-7	CASSLGGGAIHEQYF	TGTGCCAGCAGTTTAGGCGGGGGTGCTATCCACGAGCAGTACTTC
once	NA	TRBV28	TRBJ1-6	CASSTIRDNSPLHF	TGTGCCAGCAGCACCATTAGGGATAATTCACCCCTCCACTTT
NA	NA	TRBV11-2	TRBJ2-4	CASNLEGGGLVKNIQYF	TGTGCCAGCAACTTAGAGGGCGGCGGTCTAGTCAAAAACATTCAGTACTTC
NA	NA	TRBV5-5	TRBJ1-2	CASSAQANYGYTF	TGTGCCAGCAGCGCCCAAGCTAACTATGGCTACACCTTC
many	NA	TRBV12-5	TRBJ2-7	CASGFGQYEQYF	TGTGCTAGTGGTTTCGGGCAATACGAGCAGTACTTC
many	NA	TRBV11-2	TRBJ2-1	CASSLATGVISNEQFF	TGTGCCAGCAGCTTAGCAACGGGAGTTATTTCCAATGAGCAGTTCTTC
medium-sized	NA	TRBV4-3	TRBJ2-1	CASSQTGYNEQFF	TGCGCCAGCAGCCAAACAGGTTACAATGAGCAGTTCTTC
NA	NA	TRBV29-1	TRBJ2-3	CSVEAAPRSKDTQYF	TGCAGCGTTGAAGCCGCCCCGCGAAGCAAAGATACGCAGTATTTT